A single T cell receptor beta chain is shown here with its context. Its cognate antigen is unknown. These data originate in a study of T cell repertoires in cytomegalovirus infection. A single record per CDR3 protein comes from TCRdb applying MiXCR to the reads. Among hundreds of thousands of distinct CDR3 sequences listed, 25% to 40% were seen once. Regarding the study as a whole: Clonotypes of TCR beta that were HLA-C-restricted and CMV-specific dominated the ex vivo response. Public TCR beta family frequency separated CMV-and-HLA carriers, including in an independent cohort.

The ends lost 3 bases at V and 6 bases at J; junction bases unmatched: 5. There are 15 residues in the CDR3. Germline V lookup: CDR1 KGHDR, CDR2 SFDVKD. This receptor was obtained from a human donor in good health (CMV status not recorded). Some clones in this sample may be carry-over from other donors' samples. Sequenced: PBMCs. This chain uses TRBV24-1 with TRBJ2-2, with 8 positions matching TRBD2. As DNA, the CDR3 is TGTGCCACCAGTGATCTTACTAGCGGCGCCGGGGAGCTGTTTTTT. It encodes CATSDLTSGAGELFF.